The clone carrying this TCR beta chain was counted only a few times. The antigen is unknown. These data come from a study of T cells in Graves' hyperthyroidism and ophthalmopathy. Looking at the study overall: The authors collected peripheral blood at initial diagnosis, before any treatment.

This CDR3 has 15 amino acids. Germline V gene lookup returns CDR1 SGDLS and CDR2 YYNGEE. Trimming took 3 bases from V and 1 from J, leaving 13 bases between them. RNA transcripts gave rise to amplified TCR beta CDR3 regions. The study used the HTBI primer set for a first-round RT-PCR of the TCR CDR3. TCRdb reprocessed the multiplex PCR reads via MiXCR and lists one record per CDR3 protein. The table records 650,000 to 750,000 distinct CDR3 sequences, approximately 15% of them present only once. Regarding the study as a whole: Ophthalmopathy prediction by the model preceded onset by a median approximately six months. By a 13 V-J model, ophthalmopathy was set apart from stable hyperthyroidism.

V gene TRBV9 combines with J gene TRBJ2-5, with TRBD2 as a possible D gene (6 bases). The source is a woman younger than 30 with Graves' hyperthyroidism. Specimen: blood. The chain's CDR3 is CASSAEGLPQETQYF. The CDR3 DNA is TGTGCCAGCAGCGCCGAGGGACTTCCCCAAGAGACCCAGTACTTC.